The present T cell receptor beta chain was sequenced within a study of T cells in Graves' hyperthyroidism and ophthalmopathy. It was RNA transcripts that yielded the amplified TCR beta CDR3 regions. In the first-round RT-PCR of the TCR CDR3, the HTBI primer set was used. TCRdb reprocessed the multiplex PCR reads with MiXCR, giving one entry per CDR3 protein. The table includes about 570,000 distinct CDR3 sequences, about half detected once. Germline V CDR1 and CDR2: SGHDN, FVKESK. There are 16 residues in the CDR3. The trim removed 1 base at V and 5 bases at J, leaving 4 bases unmatched. The sequence derives from an adult woman with Graves' disease, either hyperthyroidism or ophthalmopathy (not recorded which). The sequenced sample was peripheral blood or thyroid tissue (not recorded which). The chain recombines TRBV14 with TRBJ2-3, with TRBD2 identical over 12 bases. The CDR3 protein is CASSQGMTSGRDTQYF. The CDR3 DNA reads as TGTGCCAGCAGCCAAGGGATGACTAGCGGGAGAGATACGCAGTATTTT.